These 16 T cell receptor beta chains were all obtained from the same sample, sequenced in a study of OX40 agonist ivuxolimab in advanced cancers. Some clones are missing from TCRdb's copy, which holds only in-frame ones; the method was immunoSEQ multiplex PCR. The profile covers under 50,000 clones, with less than 90% appearing a single time and about 54% taken by the ten largest. Sequencing used CD4+ or CD8+ T cells sorted from blood, obtained in a trial of the OX40 agonist ivuxolimab. These receptors came from an adult with an advanced solid tumor such as melanoma, head and neck, liver or kidney cancer.

The rearrangement links TRBV5-4 to TRBJ1-4; 7 bases are shared with TRBD1. V trimming: 0 bases; J trimming: 10 bases; junction bases outside the gene matches: 6. CDR1 and CDR2 from the germline V gene are SGHNT and YYREEE (reference sequence). The CDR3 has 14 residues. CDR3 nucleotide sequence: TGTGCCAGCAGCTTGGGACAGGGTACGGGAAAACTGTTTTTT. This translates into CASSLGQGTGKLFF.

The rearrangement links TRBV6-5 to TRBJ2-7; a possible D gene is TRBD2 (7 bases). Germline assignment: CDR1 MNHEY and CDR2 SVGAGI. Trimming removed 0 bases from V and 3 bases from J, with 15 bases in between. The CDR3 has 16 residues. The CDR3 region is CASSYSGEGGVYEQYF. The CDR3 DNA reads as TGTGCCAGCAGTTACTCCGGAGAGGGGGGGGTCTACGAGCAGTACTTC.

V is TRBV10-3 and J is TRBJ2-5, with 8 bases that match TRBD1. The J call may not be correct, given that the DNA end is closer to TRBJ2-7. The germline CDR1 and CDR2 sequences are ENHRY and SYGVKD. This CDR3 is 12 amino acids long. The CDR3 loop is CAIRDRGIEQYF. The DNA for the CDR3 is TGTGCCATCAGAGACAGGGGAATCGAGCAGTACTTC.

The genes are TRBV6-1 and TRBJ1-5, with D hard to call. V shed 1 base and J shed 0 bases, with 10 bases lying between them. Germline V lookup: CDR1 MNHNS, CDR2 SASEGT. CDR3 length: 16 amino acids. The CDR3 DNA sequence: TGTGCCAGCAGTGAAGGCAGCTATGATAGCAATCAGCCCCAGCATTTT. Residues: CASSEGSYDSNQPQHF.

This clone came up a few times. V and J are TRBV30 and TRBJ1-1; tentatively, D is TRBD1 (5 bases). The germline CDR1 and CDR2 sequences are GTSNPN and SVGIG (reference sequence). V lost 5 bases and J 3 bases, leaving 10 bases between the germline ends. The CDR3 contains 12 residues. DNA of the CDR3: TGTGCCTGGGTTTGGGGGTACACTGAAGCTTTCTTT. It encodes CAWVWGYTEAFF.

This chain uses TRBV9 with TRBJ2-1; no reliable D call. V lost 0 bases, J lost 8 bases, and 3 bases lay in between. The CDR3 is made up of 11 amino acids. In germline, CDR1 is SGDLS, CDR2 YYNGEE. The CDR3 sequence is CASSVGYEQFF. The CDR3 nucleotides are TGTGCCAGCAGCGTAGGATATGAGCAGTTCTTC.

The chain is built from TRBV4-1 and TRBJ2-7; D uncertain. Germline-derived CDR1 and CDR2 are MGHRA and YSYEKL. The length of the CDR3 is 14 residues. The germline V and J ends were trimmed by 1 base and 3 bases, with 10 bases remaining between them. DNA of the CDR3: TGCGCCAGCAGCCAAGTTGCCAGCGACTACGAGCAGTACTTC. This codes for CASSQVASDYEQYF.

The chain combines TRBV11-2 with TRBJ1-4, with 12 nucleotides matching TRBD1. CDR1 is SGHAT and CDR2 is FQNNGV in the germline V gene. Unmatched junction bases numbered 15, after V lost 5 bases and J lost 8 bases. The CDR3 consists of 18 residues. The CDR3 bases are TGTGCCAGCAGCGCCGGGACAGGGGGCGCAGGATCCGAAGAAAAACTGTTTTTT. Encoded protein: CASSAGTGGAGSEEKLFF.

The chain recombines TRBV27 with TRBJ2-7; weak D call: TRBD2 (6 bases). The CDR3 spans 14 residues. CDR1 and CDR2 (germline): MNHEY, SMNVEV (reference sequence). V was clipped by 5 bases and J by 3 bases, with 14 bases between them. The CDR3 sequence: CASSPQGLYYEQYF. The CDR3 DNA sequence: TGTGCCAGCAGTCCCCAGGGACTTTACTACGAGCAGTACTTC.

The chain couples TRBV7-8 to TRBJ2-7; TRBD1 matches at 7 bases. The germline V gene encodes CDR1 SGHVS and CDR2 FQNEAQ. J lost 7 bases, V lost 5 bases, and 14 bases had no gene match. CDR3 length: 15 amino acids. The CDR3 spells CASSMRTGAIREQYF. In DNA form, the CDR3 reads TGTGCCAGCAGCATGAGGACAGGAGCTATACGTGAGCAGTACTTC.

The chain links TRBV5-6 to TRBJ2-7, with a tentative D call TRBD2 (6 bases). Trimming removed 5 bases at V and 3 bases at J, with 15 bases between. Looked up from germline, CDR1 is SGHDT and CDR2 is YYEEEE. The length of the CDR3 is 14 residues. CDR3 protein: CASSPGTGDYEQYF. CDR3 nucleotide sequence: TGTGCCAGCAGTCCCGGGACGGGAGACTACGAGCAGTACTTC.

The chain links TRBV4-3 to TRBJ2-7; either TRBD1 or TRBD2 may supply D (5 bases each). CDR1 LGHNA and CDR2 YSLEER come from the germline V gene. CDR3 length: 13 amino acids. The V end was cut by 0 bases, the J end by 7 bases, with 10 bases between. CDR3 region: CASSQEADTEQYF. The CDR3 coding sequence is TGCGCCAGCAGCCAAGAAGCGGACACAGAGCAGTACTTC.

V and J are TRBV4-3 and TRBJ1-1; the match to TRBD1 covers 9 bases. The CDR3 is 20 residues long. Germline V gene lookup returns CDR1 LGHNA and CDR2 YSLEER. The ends lost 0 bases at V and 3 bases at J; junction bases unmatched: 17. The CDR3 reads CASSQDPRTGGFVVDTEAFF. CDR3 DNA: TGCGCCAGCAGCCAAGACCCCCGAACAGGGGGCTTCGTTGTAGACACTGAAGCTTTCTTT.

This clone was seen only once. The chain links TRBV5-6 to TRBJ1-1, with D possibly matching TRBD1 (5 bases). In germline, CDR1 is SGHDT, CDR2 YYEEEE. With 3 bases removed from V and 3 bases from J, the gap between germline ends came to 18 bases. CDR3 size: 16 residues. In DNA, the CDR3 is TGTGCCAGCAGCTCAAACCAGGGTGAGGGTGACACTGAAGCTTTCTTT. It codes for CASSSNQGEGDTEAFF.

This chain connects TRBV4-1 to TRBJ2-4; D not resolved. V was trimmed by 7 bases and J by 1 base, leaving 11 bases between them. Germline V gene sequence: CDR1 MGHRA, CDR2 YSYEKL. CDR3 size: 14 residues. In DNA, the CDR3 is TGCGCCAGCACGACCGTGGGGGCCAAAAACATTCAGTACTTC. Translating gives CASTTVGAKNIQYF.

This clone was seen a handful of times. The CDR3 here is CASSAGGGRGNTIYF. CDR3 nucleotides: TGTGCCAGCAGCGCCGGGGGAGGACGTGGAAACACCATATATTTT. The chain joins TRBV5-6 to TRBJ1-3; a possible D gene is TRBD1 (5 bases). Germline V CDR1 and CDR2: SGHDT, YYEEEE. The CDR3 is made up of 15 amino acids. The ends were cut back, 4 bases at V and 3 bases at J, with 14 bases in the middle.